This T cell receptor beta chain was identified in a study of T cells in Graves' hyperthyroidism and ophthalmopathy. This clonotype came up many times. The CDR3 is made up of 12 amino acids. V was clipped by 5 bases and J by 4 bases; unmatched bases: 2. Per germline, CDR1 SNHLY and CDR2 FYNNEI. Researchers took RNA transcripts and amplified the TCR beta CDR3 regions from them. TCR CDR3 underwent first-round RT-PCR with the HTBI primer set. Via MiXCR, TCRdb re-called the multiplex PCR reads, giving one row per CDR3 protein. The sample comprises around 350,000 distinct CDR3 sequences, roughly 25% of which are singletons, and less than 85% rests with the top ten. Disease duration under 2 months; hyperthyroidism patients were aged 18 to 65. Fresh 10 ml peripheral blood yielded PBMCs.

The sequence derives from a middle-aged man with Graves' hyperthyroidism. V usage is TRBV2 and J usage is TRBJ2-7, with 7 bases identical to TRBD2. The sequencing input was blood. The CDR3 coding sequence is TGTGCCAGCAGTAACGGGGGGTACGAGCAGTACTTC. This translates into CASSNGGYEQYF.